This passage covers 8 T cell receptor beta chains from one sample sequenced in a study of cytomegalovirus exposure and HLA in healthy donors. The PCR contained 60 Vbeta and 13 Jbeta primers. Repertoires were generated with immunoSEQ multiplex PCR, while TCRdb's copy carries only in-frame clones and drops some. Counted here are 150,000 to 200,000 clones, about 65% occurring once; the ten biggest clones make up approximately 1.6%. Sequencing was carried out using PBMCs. The receptor set was obtained from a girl under 18 in good health and CMV-seronegative.

The chain employs TRBV19 and TRBJ1-4, with TRBD1 as a possible D gene (6 bases). Trimming removed 7 bases from V and 2 bases from J, with 11 bases in between. This CDR3 spans 14 amino acids. Germline CDR1 is LNHDA and CDR2 is SQIVND (reference sequence). CDR3 in DNA: TGTGCCAGTACCTATACAGGGACTAATGAAAAACTGTTTTTT. Translation: CASTYTGTNEKLFF.

The chain is built from TRBV14 and TRBJ1-2; 10 nucleotides align to TRBD1. The germline V gene has CDR1 SGHDN and CDR2 FVKESK. The CDR3 contains 17 residues. Germline trimming cut 0 bases from V and 5 bases from J; bases unmatched to any gene: 9. The CDR3 nucleotides are TGTGCCAGCAGCCAAGACGACCGTAGGACAGGGGGTTATGGCTACACCTTC. Amino acid sequence: CASSQDDRRTGGYGYTF.

The chain is built from TRBV5-5 and TRBJ2-1, with 9 bases matching TRBD1. The CDR3 contains 14 residues. V shed 4 bases and J 7 bases; nucleotides not matched to a gene: 6. Per the germline V gene, CDR1 is SGHKS and CDR2 is YYEKEE (reference sequence). The CDR3 DNA reads TGTGCCAGCAGCAGGGGGACAGGGCCGAATGAGCAGTTCTTC. Translation: CASSRGTGPNEQFF.

V gene TRBV5-6 combines with J gene TRBJ2-3; TRBD2 agrees at 10 bases. V lost 4 bases, J lost 2 bases, and 7 bases stayed unmatched. The CDR3 is 16 amino acids. CDR1 is SGHDT and CDR2 is YYEEEE in the germline V gene. The CDR3 sequence is CASSAGLALDTDTQYF. CDR3 bases: TGTGCCAGCAGCGCGGGACTAGCGCTTGACACAGATACGCAGTATTTT.

The chain uses TRBV13 and TRBJ1-1; the D gene is possibly TRBD1 (5 bases). The germline V and J ends were trimmed by 2 bases and 5 bases, with 9 bases remaining between them. The CDR3 is made up of 13 amino acids. Germline CDR1 PRHDT, CDR2 FYEKMQ (reference sequence). The chain's CDR3 is CASSLQGWTEAFF. CDR3 in DNA: TGTGCCAGCAGCTTACAGGGTTGGACTGAAGCTTTCTTT.

The table lists this clone with a few counts. The chain has TRBV6-6 and TRBJ1-6; TRBD1 agrees at 7 bases. This CDR3 is built from 14 residues. The J segment lost 10 bases and the V segment lost 8 bases, leaving 11 bases of the junction unmatched. Per the germline V gene, CDR1 is MNHNY and CDR2 is SVGAGI (reference sequence). This chain's CDR3 is CASSHRGGESPLHF. The CDR3 nucleotides are TGTGCCAGCTCGCACAGGGGTGGGGAGTCACCCCTCCACTTT.

CDR3 loop: CASSEPRGAINIQYF. The CDR3 region has the DNA TGTGCCAGCAGTGAACCGCGGGGGGCGATAAACATTCAGTACTTC. The V call is TRBV2, the J call TRBJ2-4; 8 nucleotides match TRBD2. J lost 6 bases, V lost 2 bases, and 6 bases had no gene match. The CDR3 has 15 residues. CDR1 is SNHLY, CDR2 FYNNEI, per germline.

V gene TRBV25-1 combines with J gene TRBJ1-2; D not certain. Trimming removed 1 base at V and 6 bases at J, with 18 bases between. The CDR3 spans 16 residues. Germline V gene sequence: CDR1 MGHDK, CDR2 SYGVNS. The CDR3 DNA sequence: TGTGCCAGCAGTGAATTTTTTCGAGGTTGGGAGGATGGCTACACCTTC. Protein product: CASSEFFRGWEDGYTF.